Here is one T cell receptor beta chain with its context. The antigen remains undetermined. The data originate from a study of cytomegalovirus exposure and HLA in healthy donors. Regarding donors, all were healthy bone marrow donors. 13 Jbeta primers and 60 Vbeta primers were used for the PCR. Only in-frame clones appear in the TCRdb table, and some are missing; sequencing was by immunoSEQ multiplex PCR. The data show about 94,000 clones, with 60% to 80% seen just once and approximately 3.9% held by the top ten. Whole-study results and caveats: In a later analysis, at a false discovery rate of 0.05, fewer than 20,000 TCR beta sequences were associated with HLA alleles. The study put under 200 TCR beta chains on its list as cytomegalovirus-associated. Among the CMV-associated chains, three were confirmed in vitro as specific for CMV antigens.

The TCR originated in a woman between 35 and 50 years old in good health and CMV-seronegative. Sequenced sample: PBMCs.

The CDR3 nucleotides read TGTGCCAGCAGCCAAAGAAGGGAGGGGAGAAATGGCTACACCTTC. It specifies CASSQRREGRNGYTF. V gene TRBV14 combines with J gene TRBJ1-2; D possibly corresponds to TRBD1 (5 bases). V was trimmed by 2 bases and J by 6 bases, leaving 16 bases between them. Germline lookup yields CDR1 SGHDN and CDR2 FVKESK. The CDR3 runs to 15 residues. The full variable domain, rest sourced from reference TRBV14 and TRBJ1-2, is EAGVTQFPSHSVIEKGQTVTLRCDPISGHDNLYWYRRVMGKEIKFLLHFVKESKQDESGMPNNRFLAERTGGTYSTLKVQPAELEDSGVYFCASSQRREGRNGYTFGSGTRLTVV.